This TCR beta chain was sequenced during a study of T-cell reconstitution after alpha-beta-depleted transplantation in children. Broader study findings: Diversity of TCRbeta at day 60 was high in some patients, arising from surviving recipient T cells and thymic progenitors. The study reportedly traced alpha-beta T cells about two months after transplant to several hundred expanded graft clones.

In regard to this clonotype: Its target is unknown. A much more abundant neighbour one base away suggests this may be a read error.

Unique molecular identifiers were used to barcode this TCRbeta library. TCRdb processed the PCR reads anew with MiXCR; each CDR3 protein has one entry. The table has around 670,000 distinct CDR3 sequences, roughly 13% seen once. V shed 7 bases and J shed 8 bases, with 16 bases lying between them. The germline V gene encodes CDR1 DFQATT and CDR2 SNEGSKA (reference sequence). The CDR3 totals 12 residues. This specimen was PBMCs, taken before TCRalphabeta/CD19-depleted stem cell transplant. The origin of this receptor is a girl aged 2 to 10 with congenital amegakaryocytic thrombocytopenia, due to receive a stem cell transplant. V gene TRBV20-1 combines with J gene TRBJ2-3, with D possibly TRBD1 on 6 matching bases. CDR3 DNA sequence: TGCAGTGTCCCGTGGGGGCTAGGTACGCAGTATTTT. Protein product: CSVPWGLGTQYF.